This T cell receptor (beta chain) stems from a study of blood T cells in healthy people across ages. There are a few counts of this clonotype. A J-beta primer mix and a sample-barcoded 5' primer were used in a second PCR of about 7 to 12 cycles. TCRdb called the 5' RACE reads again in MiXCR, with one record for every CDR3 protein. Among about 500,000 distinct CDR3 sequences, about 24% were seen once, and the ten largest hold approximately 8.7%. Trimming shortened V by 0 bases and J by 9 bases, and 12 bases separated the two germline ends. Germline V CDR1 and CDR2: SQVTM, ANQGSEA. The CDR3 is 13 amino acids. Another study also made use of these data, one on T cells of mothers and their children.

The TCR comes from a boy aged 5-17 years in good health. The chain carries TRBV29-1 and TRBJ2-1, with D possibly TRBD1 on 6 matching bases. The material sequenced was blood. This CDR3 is CSVEDPQGTEQFF. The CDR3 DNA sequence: TGCAGCGTTGAAGATCCACAGGGCACTGAGCAGTTCTTC.